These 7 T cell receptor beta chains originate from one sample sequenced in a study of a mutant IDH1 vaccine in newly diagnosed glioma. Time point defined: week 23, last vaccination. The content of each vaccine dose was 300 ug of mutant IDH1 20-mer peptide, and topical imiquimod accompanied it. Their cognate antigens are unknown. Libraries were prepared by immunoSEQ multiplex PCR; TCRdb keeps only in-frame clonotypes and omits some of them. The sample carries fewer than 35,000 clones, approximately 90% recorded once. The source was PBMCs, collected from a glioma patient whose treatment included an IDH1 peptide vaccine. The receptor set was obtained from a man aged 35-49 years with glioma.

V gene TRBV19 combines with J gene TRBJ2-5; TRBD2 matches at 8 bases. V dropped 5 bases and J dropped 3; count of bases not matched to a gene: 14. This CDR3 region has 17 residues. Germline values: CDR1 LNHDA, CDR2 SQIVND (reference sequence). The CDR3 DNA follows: TGTGCCAGTAGTGGTAGTGTGCTAGCGGGTTATAAAGAGACCCAGTACTTC. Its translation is CASSGSVLAGYKETQYF.

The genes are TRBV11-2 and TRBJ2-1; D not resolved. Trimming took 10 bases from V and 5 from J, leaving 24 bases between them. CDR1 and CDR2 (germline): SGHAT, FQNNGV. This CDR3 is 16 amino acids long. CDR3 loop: CATAPMGSRWDNEQFF. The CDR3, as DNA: TGTGCCACCGCCCCCATGGGCAGTCGATGGGACAATGAGCAGTTCTTC.

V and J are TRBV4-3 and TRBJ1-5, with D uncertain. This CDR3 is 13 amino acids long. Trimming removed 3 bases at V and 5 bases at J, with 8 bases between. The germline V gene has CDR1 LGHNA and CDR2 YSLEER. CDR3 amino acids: CASSQWRDQPQHF. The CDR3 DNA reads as TGCGCCAGCAGCCAGTGGCGGGATCAGCCCCAGCATTTT.

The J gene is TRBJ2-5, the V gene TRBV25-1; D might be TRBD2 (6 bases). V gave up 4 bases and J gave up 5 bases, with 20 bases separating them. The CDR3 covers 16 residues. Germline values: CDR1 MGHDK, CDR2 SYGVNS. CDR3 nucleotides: TGTGCCAGCAGTGTTAAATTCGTTCGGGCGGGGGAGACCCAGTACTTC. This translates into CASSVKFVRAGETQYF.

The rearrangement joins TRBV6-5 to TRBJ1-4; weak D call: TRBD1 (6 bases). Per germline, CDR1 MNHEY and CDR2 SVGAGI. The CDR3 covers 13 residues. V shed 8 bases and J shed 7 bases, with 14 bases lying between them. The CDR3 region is CASRTASTEKLFF. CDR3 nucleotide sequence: TGTGCCAGCCGGACAGCTAGTACTGAAAAACTGTTTTTT.

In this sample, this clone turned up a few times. CDR3 sequence: CASRARTRVLLYNEQFF. CDR3 DNA: TGTGCCAGCAGGGCCCGGACTAGAGTCTTATTGTACAATGAGCAGTTCTTC. The chain uses TRBV2 and TRBJ2-1, with TRBD2 matching 7 bases. J was trimmed by 4 bases and V by 6 bases; bases with no gene match: 15. CDR1 is SNHLY and CDR2 is FYNNEI in the germline V gene. The CDR3 has 17 amino acids.

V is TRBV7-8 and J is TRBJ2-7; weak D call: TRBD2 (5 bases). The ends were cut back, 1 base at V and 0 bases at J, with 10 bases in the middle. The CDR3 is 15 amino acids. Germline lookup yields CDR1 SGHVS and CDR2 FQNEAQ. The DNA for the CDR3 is TGTGCCAGCAGCTTAGATGGCGGGCACTCCTACGAGCAGTACTTC. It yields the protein CASSLDGGHSYEQYF. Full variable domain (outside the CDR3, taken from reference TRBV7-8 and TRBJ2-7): GAGVSQSPRYKVAKRGQDVALRCDPISGHVSLFWYQQALGQGPEFLTYFQNEAQLDKSGLPSDRFFAERPEGSVSTLKIQRTQQEDSAVYLCASSLDGGHSYEQYFGPGTRLTVT.